This T cell receptor (beta chain) was obtained from a study of type 1 regulatory T cells. Study details: This in vitro CD4 product, T-allo10, is enriched for Tr1 cells and alloantigen-specific.

This clonotype has only a few counts. The antigen remains undetermined. Trimming stripped 0 bases from V and 2 bases from J, with 10 bases between. The germline gives CDR1 ENHRY, CDR2 SYGVKD. The CDR3 contains 15 residues. TCRdb recomputed calls from the reads with MiXCR, one row per CDR3 protein. Of 60,000 to 70,000 distinct CDR3 sequences in the sample, 49% were seen once. The sequencing sample was made of cultured non-Tr1 T cells, either the whole culture or a sorted T cell fraction (not recorded which). The gene calls are TRBV10-3 and TRBJ1-1; the D gene is possibly TRBD1 (5 bases). This TCR derives from a human donor in good health. CDR3 loop: CAISESPGLNTEAFF. CDR3 coding DNA: TGTGCCATCAGTGAGTCGCCAGGGCTAAACACTGAAGCTTTCTTT.